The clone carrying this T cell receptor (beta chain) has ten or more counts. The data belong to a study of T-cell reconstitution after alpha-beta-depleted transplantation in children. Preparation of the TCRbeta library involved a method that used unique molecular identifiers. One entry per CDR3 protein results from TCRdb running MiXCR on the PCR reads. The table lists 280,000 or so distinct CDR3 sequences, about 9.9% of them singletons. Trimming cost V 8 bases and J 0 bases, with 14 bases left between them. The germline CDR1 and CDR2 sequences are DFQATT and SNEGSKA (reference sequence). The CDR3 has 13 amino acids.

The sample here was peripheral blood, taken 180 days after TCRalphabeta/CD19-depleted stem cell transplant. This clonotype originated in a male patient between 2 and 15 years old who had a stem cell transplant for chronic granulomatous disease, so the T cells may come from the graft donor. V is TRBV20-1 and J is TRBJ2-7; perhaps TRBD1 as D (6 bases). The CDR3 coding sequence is TGCAGTATACAGGGCCCACTCTCCTACGAGCAGTACTTC. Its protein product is CSIQGPLSYEQYF.